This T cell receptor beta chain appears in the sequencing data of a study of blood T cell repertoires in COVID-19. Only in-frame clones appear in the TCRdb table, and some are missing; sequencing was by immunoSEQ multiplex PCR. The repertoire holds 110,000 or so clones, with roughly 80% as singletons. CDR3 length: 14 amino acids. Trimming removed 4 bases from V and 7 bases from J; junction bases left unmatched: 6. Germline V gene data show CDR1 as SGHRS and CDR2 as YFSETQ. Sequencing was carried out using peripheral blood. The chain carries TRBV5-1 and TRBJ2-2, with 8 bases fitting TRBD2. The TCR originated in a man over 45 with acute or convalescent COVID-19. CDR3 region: CASSPGGPGGELFF. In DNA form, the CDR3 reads TGCGCCAGCAGCCCGGGGGGGCCGGGCGGGGAGCTGTTTTTT.